At least ten counts were recorded for the clone carrying this TCR beta chain. The antigen remains unidentified. This sample is part of a study of identical twins. Study conclusions and caveats: It was out-of-frame TCR alpha sharing in monozygotic twins that models underestimated. Zero-insertion findings could be partly confounded by invariant cells (MAIT and iNKT cells). Out-of-frame beta chain sequences displayed weaker excess sharing between twins.

MiXCR was run by TCRdb on the 5' RACE reads, yielding one entry per CDR3 protein. The profile shows about 150,000 distinct CDR3 sequences, 3% to 4.5% of them singletons. The CDR3 covers 12 residues. Trimming took off 1 base at V and 5 bases at J, with 6 bases between the two ends. Germline V lookup: CDR1 SGHDT, CDR2 YYEEEE. Healthy Caucasian individuals made up all the donors. The TCR comes from a man between 18 and 29 years old in good health. This sequence joins TRBV5-6 and TRBJ1-1; no clear D gene. Sequencing input: memory T cells sorted from blood. The CDR3 nucleotides are TGTGCCAGCAGCTTGATAGGGACTGAAGCTTTCTTT. As protein: CASSLIGTEAFF. Full variable domain (rest looked up from reference TRBV5-6 and TRBJ1-1): DAGVTQSPTHLIKTRGQQVTLRCSPKSGHDTVSWYQQALGQGPQFIFQYYEEEERQRGNFPDRFSGHQFPNYSSELNVNALLLGDSALYLCASSLIGTEAFFGQGTRLTVV.